Presented here are 30 T cell receptor beta chains from one specimen sequenced in a study of T cell responses to AZD1222 COVID-19 vaccine. The repertoire was sequenced with immunoSEQ multiplex PCR; TCRdb's copy has only in-frame clones and lacks some. The sample contains about 100,000 clones, about 88% of which appear only once. The sequencing used peripheral blood, collected on day 0 of AZD1222 vaccination. These receptors originate from an adult in good health.

The gene calls are TRBV6-6 and TRBJ2-7, with TRBD1 identical over 8 bases. V trimming: 6 bases; J trimming: 4 bases; junction bases outside the gene matches: 8. CDR3 length equals 14 residues. The germline CDR1 and CDR2 sequences are MNHNY and SVGAGI (reference sequence). CDR3 loop: CASRIDRGSYEQYF. The CDR3 nucleotides are TGTGCCAGCAGGATTGACAGGGGAAGTTACGAGCAGTACTTC.

This chain uses TRBV7-2 with TRBJ2-5; D gene ambiguous. The CDR3 runs to 15 residues. CDR1 is SGHTA, CDR2 FQGNSA, per germline. Between the trimmed V and J ends, which lost 1 base and 5 bases, there was a span of 14 bases. The DNA of the CDR3 is TGTGCCAGCAGCTTAGTTCCAGTGGAGATGGAGACCCAGTACTTC. Translation gives CASSLVPVEMETQYF. The whole variable domain, remainder taken from reference TRBV7-2 and TRBJ2-5, is GAGVSQSPSNKVTEKGKDVELRCDPISGHTALYWYRQSLGQGLEFLIYFQGNSAPDKSGLPSDRFSAERTGGSVSTLTIQRTQQEDSAVYLCASSLVPVEMETQYFGPGTRLLVL.

This clone has only a few counts. The chain is built from TRBV7-2 and TRBJ1-2; a weak D match, TRBD1 (5 bases). CDR1 SGHTA and CDR2 FQGNSA come from the germline V gene. V was pared by 3 bases and J by 4 bases, with 15 bases between. The CDR3 consists of 15 residues. CDR3 protein: CASSLMTATAYGYTF. CDR3 DNA sequence: TGTGCCAGCAGCTTGATGACAGCAACCGCCTATGGCTACACCTTC.

The genes are TRBV6-1 and TRBJ2-1, with D hard to call. Looked up from germline, CDR1 is MNHNS and CDR2 is SASEGT. V was clipped by 0 bases and J by 2 bases, with 8 bases between them. The CDR3 sequence is 15 residues long. DNA for the CDR3: TGTGCCAGCAGTGAAGCGCGATCAGCCTACAATGAGCAGTTCTTC. Its translation: CASSEARSAYNEQFF.

This rearrangement joins TRBV13 to TRBJ2-7; D is ambiguous. V was trimmed by 2 bases and J by 6 bases, leaving 8 bases between them. CDR3 length: 12 amino acids. The germline CDR1 and CDR2 sequences are PRHDT and FYEKMQ (reference sequence). CDR3 sequence: CASSLPASEQYF. The CDR3 region has the DNA TGTGCCAGCAGCTTACCCGCGTCCGAGCAGTACTTC.

The chain links TRBV14 to TRBJ1-4; D is uncertain. CDR3 length: 13 amino acids. Germline CDR1 reads SGHDN; CDR2 reads FVKESK. The ends were cut back, 1 base at V and 8 bases at J, with 8 bases in the middle. CDR3 sequence: CASSQGAVEKLFF. In nucleotides, the CDR3 is TGTGCCAGCAGCCAAGGAGCGGTCGAAAAACTGTTTTTT.

The rearrangement uses TRBV4-3 and TRBJ1-2; 8 bases align to TRBD1. Germline V CDR1 and CDR2: LGHNA, YSLEER. This CDR3 has 14 amino acids. The V gene end was trimmed by 1 base and the J gene end by 4 bases; junction bases not matched to a gene: 2. CDR3 residues: CASSQAGQGYGYTF. CDR3 nucleotide sequence: TGCGCCAGCAGCCAAGCCGGACAGGGCTATGGCTACACCTTC.

This clone was seen once. V gene TRBV7-2 combines with J gene TRBJ1-5, with D possibly being TRBD1 (6 bases). The CDR3 runs 15 residues. Germline V gene sequence: CDR1 SGHTA, CDR2 FQGNSA. V lost 1 base to trimming and J lost 2 bases, with 9 bases between them. CDR3 DNA: TGTGCCAGCAGCTTAGAGGCAGGGGGCAATCAGCCCCAGCATTTT. Amino acids: CASSLEAGGNQPQHF.

J is TRBJ1-4 and V is TRBV11-3; 10 positions match TRBD1. This CDR3 spans 18 amino acids. V gave up 1 base and J gave up 4 bases; unmatched junction bases: 9. CDR1 SGHNT and CDR2 YENEEA come from the germline V gene. The CDR3: CASSLGPDRGRGNEKLFF. Written as DNA, the CDR3 is TGTGCCAGCAGCTTAGGGCCCGACAGGGGGCGAGGTAATGAAAAACTGTTTTTT.

This clone occurred a few times. V gene TRBV7-2 combines with J gene TRBJ2-1; 9 bases match TRBD2. V lost 3 bases to trimming and J lost 6 bases; unmatched junction nucleotides: 9. The CDR3 consists of 16 residues. CDR1 is SGHTA, CDR2 FQGNSA, per germline. The CDR3: CASSFSPGLAINEQFF. The CDR3 DNA follows: TGTGCCAGCAGCTTCTCTCCGGGACTAGCAATCAATGAGCAGTTCTTC.

The V call is TRBV5-5, the J call TRBJ1-2; no firm D call. CDR3 length equals 14 residues. The germline CDR1 and CDR2 sequences are SGHKS and YYEKEE (reference sequence). V lost 0 bases, J lost 1 base, and 7 bases lay in between. The CDR3 DNA reads TGTGCCAGCAGCTTGGCGGGATTTAACTATGGCTACACCTTC. This gives the protein CASSLAGFNYGYTF. Variable domain in full (rest from reference TRBV5-5 and TRBJ1-2): DAGVTQSPTHLIKTRGQQVTLRCSPISGHKSVSWYQQVLGQGPQFIFQYYEKEERGRGNFPDRFSARQFPNYSSELNVNALLLGDSALYLCASSLAGFNYGYTFGSGTRLTVV.

The chain couples TRBV29-1 to TRBJ2-2; 10 nucleotides agree with TRBD2. Per the germline V gene, CDR1 is SQVTM and CDR2 is ANQGSEA. Trimming removed 0 bases from V and 3 bases from J; junction bases left unmatched: 4. This CDR3 is 16 amino acids long. The CDR3 reads CSVEDSSGRDTGELFF. The CDR3, as DNA: TGCAGCGTTGAAGATAGCAGCGGGAGGGACACCGGGGAGCTGTTTTTT.

This clone was counted a single time. The gene calls are TRBV11-2 and TRBJ1-3, with a possible D match to TRBD1 (6 bases). V lost 5 bases to trimming and J lost 5 bases, with 16 bases between them. The V gene's germline CDR1 is SGHAT and CDR2 FQNNGV. This CDR3 has 15 amino acids. The CDR3 loop reads CASSPLTGFRNTIYF. The CDR3 DNA follows: TGTGCCAGCAGCCCCCTTACAGGGTTTCGAAACACCATATATTTT.

The rearrangement uses TRBV6-2 or TRBV6-3 and TRBJ1-1; 8 nucleotides match TRBD1. This CDR3 contains 17 residues. In germline, CDR1 is MNHEY, CDR2 SVGEGT. The junction had 9 bases not matched to a gene; V was cut back by 0 bases and J by 3 bases. DNA of the CDR3: TGTGCCAGCAGTTACTCAATCCCAGGGGGCATCCACACTGAAGCTTTCTTT. Translated, it gives CASSYSIPGGIHTEAFF.

The chain uses TRBV12-3 or TRBV12-4 and TRBJ2-2; no firm D call. This CDR3 comprises 12 residues. Deletions cut 3 bases from V and 4 bases from J, with 3 bases between. Here the CDR3 reads CASSLVTGELFF. CDR3 DNA sequence: TGTGCCAGCAGTTTGGTCACCGGGGAGCTGTTTTTT.

The genes are TRBV14 and TRBJ2-1; 7 bases are shared with TRBD2. This CDR3 region has 14 residues. The germline gives CDR1 SGHDN, CDR2 FVKESK. After removal of 3 bases from V and 5 bases from J, the junction contained 4 bases not matched to a gene. The CDR3, as DNA: TGTGCCAGCAGCCAGTGGGAGGGAGACAATGAGCAGTTCTTC. This translates into CASSQWEGDNEQFF.

This chain connects TRBV29-1 to TRBJ1-1; D is unclear. CDR1 is SQVTM, CDR2 ANQGSEA, per germline. The CDR3 totals 13 residues. Trimming removed 3 bases from V and 0 bases from J, with 8 bases in between. The DNA for the CDR3 is TGCAGCGTTGAGGAGAACATGAACACTGAAGCTTTCTTT. Encoded protein: CSVEENMNTEAFF.

The chain combines TRBV12-3 or TRBV12-4 with TRBJ2-7; D gene uncertain. CDR3 length: 11 amino acids. The V gene lost 4 bases and the J gene lost 4 bases, with 5 bases spanning the gap. The CDR3: CASSSGYEQYF. The CDR3 DNA follows: TGTGCCAGCAGTTCTGGTTACGAGCAGTACTTC.

The J gene is TRBJ1-1, the V gene TRBV4-3; maybe TRBD1 (6 bases). The V and J ends lost 1 base and 1 base respectively, with 16 bases between them. Germline loops: CDR1 LGHNA, CDR2 YSLEER. The CDR3 loop spans 17 amino acids. CDR3 loop: CASSQAGPGTPNTEAFF. CDR3 coding DNA: TGCGCCAGCAGCCAAGCGGGTCCAGGGACACCGAACACTGAAGCTTTCTTT.

This clone was picked up one time. The CDR3 is CASSDPLGGGSTDTQYF. The CDR3 nucleotides read TGTGCCAGCAGCGACCCCCTCGGGGGTGGGAGCACAGATACGCAGTATTTT. This chain joins TRBV28 and TRBJ2-3; TRBD2 is a possible D gene (6 bases). V gave up 6 bases and J gave up 0 bases, with 19 bases separating them. This CDR3 is built from 17 residues. Germline CDR1 MDHEN, CDR2 SYDVKM.

The chain links TRBV4-1 to TRBJ2-7; 10 bases agree with TRBD1. Germline-derived CDR1 and CDR2 are MGHRA and YSYEKL. CDR3 length: 16 residues. V lost 1 base, J lost 2 bases, and 5 bases stayed unmatched. CDR3 nucleotide sequence: TGCGCCAGCAGCCAAGGCCGGGGACAGGGGACCTACGAGCAGTACTTC. Protein product: CASSQGRGQGTYEQYF.

This chain links TRBV14 with TRBJ2-3; D remains unclear. Trimming took 2 bases from V and 6 from J, leaving 9 bases between them. The CDR3 consists of 13 residues. Germline V lookup: CDR1 SGHDN, CDR2 FVKESK. The CDR3 DNA sequence: TGTGCCAGCAGCCAAAACTCCCGTGATACGCAGTATTTT. Translating it yields CASSQNSRDTQYF.

V and J are TRBV30 and TRBJ2-2; D remains unclear. With 4 bases removed from V and 2 bases from J, the gap between germline ends came to 8 bases. Germline CDR1 reads GTSNPN; CDR2 reads SVGIG (reference sequence). CDR3 length: 13 amino acids. The CDR3 reads CAWNGPNTGELFF. In DNA form, the CDR3 reads TGTGCCTGGAACGGACCCAACACCGGGGAGCTGTTTTTT.

The V and J genes are TRBV9 and TRBJ2-1; TRBD2 aligns across 10 bases. The CDR3 is made up of 16 amino acids. V dropped 0 bases and J dropped 8; count of bases not matched to a gene: 8. Germline CDR1 SGDLS, CDR2 YYNGEE. CDR3 in amino acids: CASSVGASGRVDEQFF. CDR3 in DNA: TGTGCCAGCAGCGTAGGGGCTAGCGGGAGAGTTGATGAGCAGTTCTTC.

A single count supports this clone. The J gene is TRBJ2-2, the V gene TRBV7-8; 13 nucleotides match TRBD2. Trimming removed 5 bases from V and 7 bases from J; junction bases left unmatched: 13. This CDR3 is 18 amino acids long. Germline values: CDR1 SGHVS, CDR2 FQNEAQ. The CDR3 loop is CASSARTSGRAIGGELFF. CDR3 in DNA: TGTGCCAGCAGCGCCCGAACTAGCGGGAGGGCCATAGGCGGGGAGCTGTTTTTT.

The chain couples TRBV28 to TRBJ1-6; a weak D match, TRBD1 (5 bases). V lost 6 bases, J lost 0 bases, and 12 bases lay in between. CDR1 and CDR2 from the germline V gene are MDHEN and SYDVKM. The CDR3 extends over 16 amino acids. The CDR3 here is CASRSVDTSYNSPLHF. CDR3 bases: TGTGCCAGCAGATCGGTGGACACCTCCTATAATTCACCCCTCCACTTT. The variable domain in full, with the rest retrieved from reference TRBV28 and TRBJ1-6, is DVKVTQSSRYLVKRTGEKVFLECVQDMDHENMFWYRQDPGLGLRLIYFSYDVKMKEKGDIPEGYSVSREKKERFSLILESASTNQTSMYLCASRSVDTSYNSPLHFGNGTRLTVT.

The V and J genes are TRBV28 and TRBJ1-2; a possible D gene is TRBD1 (5 bases). CDR1 is MDHEN, CDR2 SYDVKM, per germline. The CDR3 has 13 amino acids. Trimming pared 2 bases from V and 3 bases from J, leaving 7 bases between. The CDR3 DNA reads as TGTGCCAGCAGTTTAGGGGGGTACTATGGCTACACCTTC. Translating it yields CASSLGGYYGYTF.

The chain couples TRBV4-3 to TRBJ1-2, with 7 bases fitting TRBD1. The CDR3 loop spans 16 amino acids. The V gene's germline CDR1 is LGHNA and CDR2 YSLEER. Trimming removed 0 bases from V and 6 bases from J; junction bases left unmatched: 10. The CDR3 spells CASSQDPQTGRNGYTF. The CDR3 DNA reads as TGCGCCAGCAGCCAAGATCCCCAGACAGGGAGGAATGGCTACACCTTC.

This sequence joins TRBV7-2 and TRBJ1-4; tentatively, D is TRBD1 (6 bases). The CDR3 runs to 18 residues. The V end was cut by 6 bases, the J end by 4 bases, with 24 bases between. Germline-derived CDR1 and CDR2 are SGHTA and FQGNSA. CDR3 protein: CASREGHLGRGLNEKLFF. The CDR3 nucleotides read TGTGCCAGCAGGGAGGGACACCTCGGCCGGGGACTTAATGAAAAACTGTTTTTT.

This clone appeared a few times. This chain joins TRBV29-1 and TRBJ1-1; D possibly corresponds to TRBD1 (5 bases). Trimming pared 3 bases from V and 0 bases from J, leaving 17 bases between. Per the germline V gene, CDR1 is SQVTM and CDR2 is ANQGSEA. This CDR3 has 16 residues. DNA for the CDR3: TGCAGCGTTGACGGGACGGCCTGGCTCATGAACACTGAAGCTTTCTTT. This sequence encodes CSVDGTAWLMNTEAFF.